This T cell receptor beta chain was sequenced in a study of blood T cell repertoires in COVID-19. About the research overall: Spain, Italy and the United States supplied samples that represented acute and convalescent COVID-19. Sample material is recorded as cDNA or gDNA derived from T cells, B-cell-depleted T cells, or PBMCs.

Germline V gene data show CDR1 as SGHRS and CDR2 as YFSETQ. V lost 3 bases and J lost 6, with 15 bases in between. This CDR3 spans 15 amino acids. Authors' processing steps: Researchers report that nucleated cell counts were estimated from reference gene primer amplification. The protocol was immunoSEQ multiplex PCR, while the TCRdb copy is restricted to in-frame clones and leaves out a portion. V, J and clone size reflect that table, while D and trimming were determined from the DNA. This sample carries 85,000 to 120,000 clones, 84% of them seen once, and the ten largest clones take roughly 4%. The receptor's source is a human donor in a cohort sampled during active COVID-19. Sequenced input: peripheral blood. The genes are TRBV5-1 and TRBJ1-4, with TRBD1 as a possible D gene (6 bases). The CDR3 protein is CASSSTTGFYEKLFF. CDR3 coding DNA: TGCGCCAGCAGCTCTACAACAGGGTTCTATGAAAAACTGTTTTTT.